These T cell receptor beta chains were read from a single sample in a study of OX40 agonist ivuxolimab in advanced cancers. Here immunoSEQ multiplex PCR was the method, and the copy in TCRdb shows in-frame clones only, minus some. There are around 80,000 clones in the sample; about 91% occur only once, and under 3% lies in the top ten. Sequenced material: CD4+ or CD8+ T cells sorted from blood, taken in a trial of the OX40 agonist ivuxolimab. These receptors all come from an adult with an advanced solid tumor such as melanoma, head and neck, liver or kidney cancer. The CDR3 runs from the conserved cysteine through the conserved F or W. D genes are given only for firm matches. Clone size is shown for a subset of rows, as once, few, many or a class of expanded clone.

J gene | clone size | D gene | V gene | CDR3 protein
TRBJ2-3 | - | - | TRBV7-9 | CASSLGPLDTQYF
TRBJ1-1 | once | - | TRBV7-2 | CASSFGANTEAFF
TRBJ1-1 | - | TRBD1 | TRBV30 | CASLQGGAFF
TRBJ2-7 | - | TRBD2 | TRBV6-1 | CASSEALLAGVNEQYF
TRBJ1-1 | - | - | TRBV2 | CASSVSGTMNTEAFF
TRBJ2-3 | - | - | TRBV5-4 | CASSPVPTDTQYF
TRBJ2-7 | - | - | TRBV7-9 | CASSLVGGADGREQYF
TRBJ1-3 | - | - | TRBV11-2 | CASGTYSGNTIYF
TRBJ2-7 | - | - | TRBV5-4 | CASSSPGTIAYEQYF
TRBJ2-2 | - | - | TRBV18 | CASSPQGAGELFF
TRBJ2-5 | - | TRBD1 | TRBV11-3 | CASSGRDRGLETQYF
TRBJ1-2 | - | TRBD1 | TRBV5-1 | CASRTGSGTGAYGYTF
TRBJ2-7 | once | TRBD1 | TRBV7-6 | CASSRGQAPRYEQYF
TRBJ2-1 | - | - | TRBV2 | CASSAGYDEQFF
TRBJ2-5 | - | - | TRBV2 | CASSEAGETQYF
TRBJ1-1 | - | TRBD1 | TRBV2 | CASSGTGNLSEAFF
TRBJ1-2 | - | TRBD1 | TRBV6-5 | CASSEWTGGGYTF
TRBJ2-5 | - | TRBD1 | TRBV5-1 | CASSFTGGSQETQYF
TRBJ1-3 | once | - | TRBV6-5 | CASSSRTDTGNTIYF
TRBJ2-3 | - | - | TRBV6-1 | CASTSTDTQYF
TRBJ2-1 | few | - | TRBV2 | CASIPQSSYNEQFF
TRBJ2-5 | - | - | TRBV5-6 | CASSLSAGTVQETQYF
TRBJ2-3 | - | - | TRBV11-3 | CASSPGGGQALDTQYF
TRBJ1-1 | - | TRBD1 | TRBV5-4 | CASSERRQGTEAFF
TRBJ1-5 | - | - | TRBV4-1 | CASSQDPGQPQHF
TRBJ2-3 | - | - | TRBV6-4 | CASSDSGFGTDTQYF
TRBJ2-3 | - | TRBD2 | TRBV27 | CASSMTGGARTDTQYF
TRBJ1-2 | once | - | TRBV5-4 | CASSPVLDPAPYGYTF
TRBJ2-7 | - | - | TRBV5-1 | CASSFGLGTYEQYF
TRBJ2-5 | - | - | TRBV5-1 | CASSLGQTQETQYF
TRBJ1-1 | - | - | TRBV19 | CASSIHKNTEAFF
TRBJ1-1 | - | - | TRBV5-6 | CASSSETDTEAFF
TRBJ2-7 | - | - | TRBV6-6 | CASRRTGGSYEQYF
TRBJ2-3 | - | TRBD2 | TRBV27 | CASSLSSGRITDTQYF
TRBJ2-1 | - | - | TRBV5-1 | CASSLGRILGGATWNEQFF
TRBJ2-7 | - | - | TRBV5-5 | CASSLESGPYEQYF
TRBJ1-1 | - | TRBD1 | TRBV19 | CASSETGVIMAFF
TRBJ2-3 | - | TRBD1 | TRBV10-1 | CASSTGGGTDTQYF
TRBJ2-4 | - | TRBD2 | TRBV6-1 | CASLAGASQNIQYF
TRBJ1-1 | - | - | TRBV2 | CASSEARTEAFF
TRBJ2-5 | once | - | TRBV5-4 | CASKGTPGSQETQYF
TRBJ2-5 | - | TRBD2 | TRBV5-5 | CASSLNGLAAQETQYF
TRBJ2-7 | - | - | TRBV7-9 | CASSGQYEQYF
TRBJ1-1 | - | - | TRBV11-2 | CASSSRPGNTEAFF
TRBJ2-2 | - | - | TRBV7-2 | CASSLGLQGGELFF
TRBJ1-5 | - | - | TRBV5-6 | CASSFSGSNQPQHF
TRBJ1-2 | - | TRBD1 | TRBV5-4 | CATGQGGDYRYGYTF
TRBJ2-5 | - | - | TRBV20-1 | CSALRGEFQYF
TRBJ2-2 | few | - | TRBV11-3 | CASSYLSGVGELFF
TRBJ2-4 | - | TRBD1 | TRBV27 | CASSRGGTGENIQYF
TRBJ2-3 | - | TRBD2 | TRBV5-6 | CASSLLAGNTDTQYF
TRBJ1-4 | - | TRBD1 | TRBV10-3 | CAISEGTGGGEKLFF
TRBJ2-7 | - | - | TRBV7-2 | CASSLGGGVNNHEQYF